The 15 T cell receptor beta chains in this list originate from one sample, sequenced in a study of shared clonotypes between healthy human individuals. TCRdb's table, derived via immunoSEQ multiplex PCR, lists solely in-frame clones and lacks some. The sample contains a few hundred thousand clones, roughly three quarters of which appear only once. The source material was PBMCs. Receptor source: a woman in her forties in good health. Some clones in this sample may be carry-over from other donors' samples.

The chain combines TRBV27 with TRBJ1-1, with a possible D match to TRBD1 (5 bases). V lost 5 bases and J lost 0, with 13 bases in between. This CDR3 comprises 15 residues. CDR1 and CDR2 from the germline V gene are MNHEY and SMNVEV (reference sequence). CDR3 DNA sequence: TGTGCCAGCAGTCCTCGCGGGGGTATGAACACTGAAGCTTTCTTT. Protein: CASSPRGGMNTEAFF.

A note on this clone: It is likely a read error: a sequence one base away is far more abundant. The V call is TRBV7-3, the J call TRBJ2-2; 8 bases match TRBD2. The CDR3 has 16 residues. Germline V gene sequence: CDR1 SGHTA, CDR2 FQGTGA. The CDR3 DNA is TGTGCCAGCAGCTTAAGGGGCGGGAGGAACACCGGGAAGCTGTTTTTT. Amino acid sequence: CASSLRGGRNTGKLFF. Based on the CDR3 plus reference TRBV7-3 and TRBJ2-2, the full variable domain is GAGVSQTPSNKVTEKGKYVELRCDPISGHTALYWYRQSLGQGPEFLIYFQGTGAADDSGLPNDRFFAVRPEGSVSTLKIQRTERGDSAVYLCASSLRGGRNTGKLFFGEGSRLTVL.

This chain links TRBV27 with TRBJ1-1; D gene unclear. The CDR3 extends over 13 amino acids. Trimming stripped 4 bases from V and 0 bases from J, with 6 bases between. Germline V gives CDR1 MNHEY, CDR2 SMNVEV (reference sequence). For the CDR3, the DNA is TGTGCCAGCAGTTCCAACATGAACACTGAAGCTTTCTTT. Amino acids: CASSSNMNTEAFF.

The chain links TRBV6-1 to TRBJ2-1; 8 bases line up with TRBD1. The CDR3 length is 15 residues. V shed 4 bases, J shed 2 bases, and the junction held 4 bases outside the gene matches. CDR1 MNHNS and CDR2 SASEGT come from the germline V gene. The CDR3 DNA reads as TGTGCCAGCAGTGTTCAGGACAGGGCCTACAATGAGCAGTTCTTC. Its translation: CASSVQDRAYNEQFF.

The chain links TRBV6-1 to TRBJ1-1; TRBD1 is a possible D gene (5 bases). Deletions cut 4 bases from V and 3 bases from J, with 15 bases between. This CDR3 region has 15 residues. Per germline, CDR1 MNHNS and CDR2 SASEGT. CDR3 nucleotides: TGTGCCAGCAGTGCCTCCGGGGCGGGGGACACTGAAGCTTTCTTT. Translating gives CASSASGAGDTEAFF.

The chain joins TRBV10-3 to TRBJ2-4; the D gene is possibly TRBD2 (7 bases). This CDR3 spans 15 amino acids. CDR1 and CDR2 (germline): ENHRY, SYGVKD. Trimming left V 3 bases short and J 9 bases short, with 18 bases between. DNA of the CDR3: TGTGCCATCAGTGATGGGGGGGCCCGGCAAAGCATTCAGTACTTC. Translating gives CAISDGGARQSIQYF.

About this clone itself: This may be a read error, as it is one base from a much larger clone. The chain combines TRBV6-5 with TRBJ2-7; the match to TRBD1 covers 8 bases. The germline gives CDR1 MNHEY, CDR2 SVGAGI. V trimming: 1 base; J trimming: 3 bases; junction bases outside the gene matches: 2. The CDR3 length is 14 residues. The chain's CDR3 is CASSYYGTGYEQYF. As DNA, the CDR3 is TGTGCCAGCAGTTACTACGGGACAGGCTACGAGCAGTACTTC.

The chain is built from TRBV19 and TRBJ2-7, with D perhaps matching TRBD2 (6 bases). V was shortened by 6 bases and J by 1 base, with 10 bases between the two germline ends. The CDR3 loop spans 13 amino acids. Germline values: CDR1 LNHDA, CDR2 SQIVND (reference sequence). This CDR3 is CASRPGGSYEQYF. DNA for the CDR3: TGTGCCAGTAGGCCTGGGGGGTCCTACGAGCAGTACTTC.

This clone has a handful of counts. The V gene is TRBV28, the J gene TRBJ1-2; D may be TRBD1 (6 bases). The germline V gene encodes CDR1 MDHEN and CDR2 SYDVKM. Trimming pared 7 bases from V and 7 bases from J, leaving 19 bases between. CDR3 size: 14 residues. In DNA, the CDR3 is TGTGCCAGCAAGTCCCCGGTGGGGGCTCGTGGCTACACCTTC. Protein sequence: CASKSPVGARGYTF.

J is TRBJ1-3 and V is TRBV9; no firm D call. Trimming cost V 4 bases and J 4 bases, with 15 bases left between them. Germline lookup yields CDR1 SGDLS and CDR2 YYNGEE. This CDR3 region has 15 residues. The CDR3 nucleotides read TGTGCCAGCAGCAATGGACCCTCGAACGGAAACACCATATATTTT. Translation gives CASSNGPSNGNTIYF.

The CDR3 coding sequence is TGTGCCAGCAGCGTAGATGTCGAAGACAGGGAGGCTTTCTTT. Its protein is CASSVDVEDREAFF. The V call is TRBV9, the J call TRBJ1-1; 7 bases line up with TRBD1. The V segment lost 0 bases and the J segment 11 bases; nucleotides outside the gene matches: 10. There are 14 residues in the CDR3. From germline, CDR1 is SGDLS and CDR2 YYNGEE.

In the case of this clone: Sequence at one end of the junction differs from germline and may be a read error. The V and J genes are TRBV18 and TRBJ1-1; weak D call: TRBD1 (6 bases). The V gene's germline CDR1 is KGHSH and CDR2 LQKENI. The CDR3 is made up of 12 amino acids. Written as DNA, the CDR3 is TGTGCCAGCTCTCCACAGGGACCTGAAGCTTTCTTT. Translating it yields CASSPQGPEAFF.

This clone occurred once. A far bigger clonotype differs at one base, so this is likely a read error. Other DNA sequences in this sample translate to the same CDR3. This rearrangement joins TRBV30 to TRBJ2-5, with a tentative D call TRBD2 (5 bases). Trimming took off 2 bases at V and 2 bases at J, with 15 bases between the two ends. The CDR3 contains 15 residues. The germline CDR1 and CDR2 sequences are GTSNPN and SVGIG (reference sequence). CDR3 amino acids: CAWSQLVGYQETQYF. The CDR3, as DNA: TGTGCCTGGAGTCAACTAGTGGGGTATCAAGAGACCCAGTACTTC. Variable domain in full (rest from reference TRBV30 and TRBJ2-5): SQTIHQWPATLVQPVGSPLSLECTVEGTSNPNLYWYRQAAGRGLQLLFYSVGIGQISSEVPQNLSASRPQDRQFILSSKKLLLSDSGFYLCAWSQLVGYQETQYFGPGTRLLVL.

Ten or more counts support this clone. The chain has TRBV23-1 and TRBJ1-5, with D unclear. TRBV23-1 is filed as an ORF, its function uncertain. The length of the CDR3 is 11 residues. V lost 8 bases, J lost 9 bases, and 11 bases lay in between. This CDR3 is CASSCSGPQHF. The CDR3, as DNA: TGCGCCAGCTCCTGTTCGGGGCCCCAGCATTTT.

The sample holds many counts of this clone. The chain uses TRBV14 and TRBJ2-5, with 7 nucleotides matching TRBD1. The CDR3 runs 15 residues. With V trimmed by 0 bases and J by 4 bases, 5 bases remained unmatched. Germline assignment: CDR1 SGHDN and CDR2 FVKESK. The CDR3 region has the DNA TGTGCCAGCAGCCAAGACTGGAGACAGGGAGAGACCCAGTACTTC. Translated: CASSQDWRQGETQYF.